The source of this T cell receptor (beta chain) is a study of T cells in Graves' hyperthyroidism and ophthalmopathy. General study findings and limits: Ophthalmopathy, which appeared later, was predicted by the model a median approximately six months before onset. A 13 V-J signature model discriminated ophthalmopathy versus stable hyperthyroidism. Blood samples included most of the expanded thyroid clonotypes exceeding 0.001.

Worth noting for this clonotype: What it binds is unknown.

Diagnosing involved the use of clinical symptoms, serum thyroxine and TRAb, thyroid ultrasound and orbital computed tomography. Trimming took 5 bases from V and 8 from J; bases not matched to a gene: 10. The CDR3 has 14 residues. Germline CDR1 PRHDT, CDR2 FYEKMQ (reference sequence). RNA transcripts served as the template for amplifying TCR beta CDR3 regions. The TCR CDR3 first-round RT-PCR relied on the HTBI primer set. TCRdb redid the calling of the multiplex PCR reads with MiXCR, one entry per CDR3 protein. The profile shows around 500,000 distinct CDR3 sequences, more than 15% of them singletons. The source material was blood. The source is a woman in her twenties or thirties with Graves' ophthalmopathy. The V and J genes are TRBV13 and TRBJ1-2, with 8 bases that match TRBD1. Here the CDR3 DNA reads TGTGCCAGCAGCCCGGGACAGGCCTCGCTCGGCTACACCTTC. Residues: CASSPGQASLGYTF.